These 13 T cell receptor beta chains originate from one sample sequenced in a study of post-analysis software for immune sequencing data. Researchers reported that TCR beta cDNA libraries carried unique molecular identifiers. A single record per CDR3 protein comes from TCRdb applying MiXCR to the PCR reads. The sample has hundreds of thousands of distinct CDR3 sequences, around a third seen once. The study's findings and limits: Five TRBV segments were significantly more frequent in patients than in controls. TRBV5-6, TRBV5-1 and TRBV20-1 were among these segments.

These receptors lack a known antigen. The material sequenced was blood. These receptors all come from a girl aged 10-17 years with multiple sclerosis.

In its sample, this clonotype was seen a few times. The chain couples TRBV12-3 or TRBV12-4 to TRBJ1-5, with D possibly TRBD1 on 5 matching bases. There are 15 residues in the CDR3. V was cut by 5 bases and J by 1 base, with 12 bases left in between. The CDR3 nucleotides read TGTGCCAGCAGTGGAGACAGTGGCAGCAATCAGCCCCAGCATTTT. Translating gives CASSGDSGSNQPQHF.

To note about this clonotype: One junction end does not reproduce the germline sequence, and a read error may be involved. The genes are TRBV7-7 and TRBJ2-2; 7 bases match TRBD1. The CDR3 is 14 amino acids. Germline CDR1 SSHAT, CDR2 FNYEAQ (reference sequence). The CDR3 loop reads CASSQSRGSGELFF. CDR3 in DNA: TGTGCTAGCAGCCAGTCCAGGGGGTCCGGGGAGCTGTTTTTT.

The V and J genes are TRBV12-3 or TRBV12-4 and TRBJ2-3; a possible D gene is TRBD2 (6 bases). This CDR3 spans 15 amino acids. Between the trimmed V and J ends, which lost 3 bases and 0 bases, there was a span of 10 bases. CDR3 nucleotide sequence: TGTGCCAGCAGTTTCGCGGGACTGAGCACAGATACGCAGTATTTT. This translates into CASSFAGLSTDTQYF.

This clonotype was counted ten times or more. The V call is TRBV29-1, the J call TRBJ2-7; D is unclear. Trimming left V 2 bases short and J 6 bases short, with 11 bases between. Per germline, CDR1 SQVTM and CDR2 ANQGSEA. This CDR3 contains 12 residues. The CDR3, as DNA: TGCAGCGTTGAAAGTACTTCTTCCGAGCAGTACTTC. As protein: CSVESTSSEQYF.

This clonotype has ten or more counts. This chain links TRBV29-1 with TRBJ2-7; 7 bases line up with TRBD1. The end of the DNA fits TRBJ2-5 better, so the J call may be wrong. This CDR3 spans 14 amino acids. The germline V gene encodes CDR1 SQVTM and CDR2 ANQGSEA. The CDR3 sequence: CSVGTYRGGETQYF. The CDR3 nucleotides are TGCAGCGTCGGAACCTACAGGGGCGGAGAGACCCAGTACTTC.

This clonotype appeared a few times. This chain joins TRBV5-1 and TRBJ2-1; possibly TRBD1 or TRBD2 for D (5 bases each). CDR1 and CDR2 (germline): SGHRS, YFSETQ. CDR3 length: 13 amino acids. V was shortened by 3 bases and J by 10 bases, with 14 bases between the two germline ends. The CDR3, as DNA: TGCGCCAGCAGCTGGGGTGGGACGGAGGAGCAGTTCTTC. This gives the protein CASSWGGTEEQFF.

The rearrangement uses TRBV4-2 and TRBJ2-4; a possible D gene is TRBD2 (6 bases). The CDR3 is made up of 13 amino acids. Trimming pared 3 bases from V and 8 bases from J, leaving 11 bases between. Germline V gives CDR1 LGHNA, CDR2 YNFKEQ. Written as DNA, the CDR3 is TGTGCCAGCAGCCAGGGACTGGGGGACATTCAGTACTTC. Translated: CASSQGLGDIQYF.

The rearrangement uses TRBV21-1 and TRBJ2-6; the table's D gene call, TRBD1, was not cross checked with the DNA. TRBV21-1 is a pseudogene. The CDR3 is made up of 17 amino acids. Here the CDR3 DNA reads TGTGCCAGCCCCCGTCCCGGGACCATGGCTGGGGCCAACGTCCTGACTTTC. It encodes CASPRPGTMAGANVLTF.

The rearrangement joins TRBV6-2 or TRBV6-3 to TRBJ2-7; D call uncertain. Trimming removed 0 bases at V and 6 bases at J, with 12 bases between. The CDR3 loop spans 14 amino acids. CDR1 is MNHEY and CDR2 is SVGEGT in the germline V gene. Here the CDR3 reads CASSYSTKTLEQYF. The CDR3 nucleotides are TGTGCCAGCAGTTACTCGACGAAGACCCTCGAGCAGTACTTC.

This clonotype was found a few times. The chain links TRBV29-1 to TRBJ1-1; D remains ambiguous. Trimming took off 4 bases at V and 0 bases at J, with 6 bases between the two ends. CDR3 length: 12 residues. Germline values: CDR1 SQVTM, CDR2 ANQGSEA. The CDR3 region is CSVGSLNTEAFF. In DNA form, the CDR3 reads TGCAGCGTTGGGTCCTTGAACACTGAAGCTTTCTTT.

The chain recombines TRBV5-6 with TRBJ2-3, with 10 bases matching TRBD2. Germline lookup yields CDR1 SGHDT and CDR2 YYEEEE. There are 15 residues in the CDR3. After removal of 4 bases from V and 6 bases from J, the junction contained 8 bases not matched to a gene. The CDR3 DNA follows: TGTGCCAGCAGCCCGTTAGCGGGGGGCTGGGATACGCAGTATTTT. Its protein is CASSPLAGGWDTQYF.

The chain uses TRBV7-9 and TRBJ1-2; 7 bases map to TRBD1. There are 13 residues in the CDR3. CDR1 SEHNR and CDR2 FQNEAQ come from the germline V gene (reference sequence). Trimming took 6 bases from V and 8 from J; bases not matched to a gene: 9. The CDR3 DNA follows: TGTGCCAGCAGGACCGACAGGGTGGGCGGCTACACCTTC. Residues: CASRTDRVGGYTF. The full variable domain, completed using reference TRBV7-9 and TRBJ1-2, is DTGVSQNPRHKITKRGQNVTFRCDPISEHNRLYWYRQTLGQGPEFLTYFQNEAQLEKSRLLSDRFSAERPKGSFSTLEIQRTEQGDSAMYLCASRTDRVGGYTFGSGTRLTVV.

The gene calls are TRBV6-2 or TRBV6-3 and TRBJ2-1; a weak D match, TRBD2 (5 bases). V gave up 2 bases and J gave up 8 bases, with 10 bases separating them. This CDR3 is 13 amino acids long. Germline loops: CDR1 MNHEY, CDR2 SVGEGT. CDR3 sequence (DNA): TGTGCCAGCAGTTACCGGACTCCCGATGAGCAGTTCTTC. Protein product: CASSYRTPDEQFF.